This T cell receptor beta chain was observed in a study of beta chain features in type 1 diabetes. The overall study: The number of sorted cells examined across all samples was 107,917,701. Overall study findings and caveats: Among patients, naive, central memory and Treg TCRB repertoires appeared more similar than among healthy donors. When Type 1 diabetes patients were examined, their TCRB CDR3s proved moderately but significantly shorter in all four CD4+ subsets.

CDR1 SGDLS and CDR2 YYNGEE come from the germline V gene. The CDR3 extends over 15 amino acids. Trimming cost V 0 bases and J 0 bases, with 8 bases left between them. This clone occurred a few times. Its antigen is not identified. Every donor had blood drawn once into heparin, roughly 0.11 L on average. Every bit of the isolated RNA underwent reverse transcription, so sequencing read expressed TCRB transcripts. TCRdb's table, derived via immunoSEQ multiplex PCR, lists solely in-frame clones and lacks some. The table lists some 270,000 clones, around 9.9% of them singletons, with approximately 0.015% in the top ten.

Sample: naive CD4+ T cells from blood. The clonotype comes from a man aged 25-40 years with type 1 diabetes. The V and J genes are TRBV9 and TRBJ2-3; no clear D. The CDR3 reads CASSVELASTDTQYF. Here the CDR3 DNA reads TGTGCCAGCAGCGTAGAATTAGCTAGCACAGATACGCAGTATTTT.